This T cell receptor (beta chain) appears in the sequencing data of a study of blood T cell repertoires in COVID-19. Study overall: T cells, B-cell-depleted T cells, or PBMCs provided the cDNA or gDNA that served as material.

Trimming shortened V by 1 base and J by 2 bases, and 13 bases separated the two germline ends. The CDR3 spans 15 residues. CDR1 and CDR2 (germline): SGHNT, YYREEE (reference sequence). Method: immunoSEQ multiplex PCR; TCRdb's copy keeps in-frame clones and lacks some. The sample lists some 340,000 clones, 85% occurring once. The chain couples TRBV5-4 to TRBJ2-7; TRBD2 is a possible D gene (6 bases). The receptor was derived from a woman between 18 and 30 years old with acute or convalescent COVID-19. Sequenced sample: peripheral blood. The CDR3 loop reads CASSLMSGWTYEQYF. The CDR3, as DNA: TGTGCCAGCAGCTTGATGAGCGGGTGGACCTACGAGCAGTACTTC.